The sequence of this T cell receptor (beta chain) was determined in a study of OX40 agonist ivuxolimab in advanced cancers. Regarding this clone: Its antigen is not identified.

With 7 bases removed from V and 3 bases from J, the gap between germline ends came to 14 bases. This CDR3 region has 14 residues. Germline V gives CDR1 MRHNA, CDR2 SNTAGT. The protocol was immunoSEQ multiplex PCR, while the TCRdb copy is restricted to in-frame clones and leaves out a portion. The table shows 50,000 or so clones, with about 90% occurring only once. Findings of the study overall: CD4+ and CD8+ blood T cells expanded clonally by week 6 at 0.1 to 3.0 mg/kg.

The clonotype comes from an adult with an advanced solid tumor such as melanoma, head and neck, liver or kidney cancer. V usage is TRBV6-4 and J usage is TRBJ2-3; D is ambiguous. The sample in question was CD4+ or CD8+ T cells sorted from blood, obtained in a trial of the OX40 agonist ivuxolimab. The CDR3 DNA reads TGTGCCAGCAAGGAGACAATAGGGACAGATACGCAGTATTTT. Amino acids: CASKETIGTDTQYF.